This T cell receptor beta chain originates from a study of blood T cell repertoires in COVID-19. Study details: Spain, Italy and the United States supplied samples that represented acute and convalescent COVID-19.

Original data processing: Scientists estimated how many nucleated cells there were by amplifying reference gene primers. Measured with immunoSEQ multiplex PCR; TCRdb has only the in-frame clones, and not every one. From that table come the V and J calls and clone size; the DNA was used to work out D and trimming. Here the sample spans over 200,000 clones, approximately 87% being singletons. Looked up from germline, CDR1 is MNHNS and CDR2 is SASEGT. Unmatched junction bases numbered 6, after V lost 2 bases and J lost 4 bases. The CDR3 runs 16 residues. V is TRBV6-1 and J is TRBJ2-7; 12 bases line up with TRBD1. The receptor's source is a man aged 55 to 70 who had recovered from COVID-19. Sequenced input: peripheral blood. Here the CDR3 reads CASSEPGTGGGYEQYF. The DNA for the CDR3 is TGTGCCAGCAGTGAACCCGGGACAGGGGGCGGTTACGAGCAGTACTTC.